This T cell receptor beta chain derives from a study of blood T cells in healthy people across ages. For the study at large: Per two T cells, about one barcoded beta molecule was captured through template switching.

Notes on this clonotype: What it recognizes is unknown.

Study results and limitations: The long-lived group displayed more naive CD4+ cells, plus higher diversity, than the aged donors did. Among T cells, TCR beta diversity per million cells dropped roughly linearly as age rose. Unsorted PBMCs prevented conclusive naive versus antigen-experienced comparison.

This CDR3 is built from 14 residues. V shed 5 bases and J shed 0 bases, with 10 bases lying between them. Primers used in a second PCR of about 6 to 12 cycles were a sample-barcoded 5' primer and a J-beta primer mix. MiXCR, run by TCRdb on the 5' RACE reads, gives a single entry per CDR3 protein. The data contain hundreds of thousands of distinct CDR3 sequences, roughly 60% of them singletons. This chain uses TRBV12-3 or TRBV12-4 with TRBJ1-2; D is perhaps TRBD1 (5 bases). Sequenced material: blood. The sequence was obtained from a man aged 25-45 years in good health. CDR3 sequence reads: CASSGDRANYGYTF. In DNA, the CDR3 is TGTGCCAGCAGTGGGGACCGAGCTAACTATGGCTACACCTTC.